Given below is one T cell receptor (beta chain) in context. The target of this receptor is not known. The input lacks base qualities; no much larger clone sits a single base away. Baseline tumor tissue collected before treatment was sequenced to identify tumor-specific TCR clonotypes. In a trial, the study monitored patients with peripheral T-cell lymphoma who were getting frontline treatment by applying next-generation sequencing to their T-cell receptor sequences. This sample is part of a study of circulating tumor DNA in untreated peripheral T-cell lymphoma (dated by TCRdb to the early 2020s). V is pared back by 4 bases and J by 7 bases, with 11 bases lying between the germline termini. Including cysteine and phenylalanine, the CDR3 has 13 amino acids. Here the CDR3 DNA is all that survives: 39 bases in frame from base 1. As encoded in the germline V gene, CDR1 is MNHGY while CDR2 is SAAAGT. Libraries were built with the immunoSEQ multiplex PCR assay. Sourced from immuneACCESS, this table was stored by TCRdb with only in-frame sequences that have V and J called. A share of the clones is absent; for the studies checked, an unresolved V gene accounts for under half, and the remainder has no known explanation. The sample table shows roughly 9,000 clones, and roughly 85% are seen once. Approximately 2% of the sample is in the top ten clones.

Summary of the overall study and its limitations: Tumor-specific clonotypes were identified in about 81% of patients, with identification achieved from over 85% of baseline tissues and about 70% of baseline serum samples.

The TCR originated in a human donor with peripheral T-cell lymphoma. The specimen sequenced was tumor tissue. The rearranged chain carries TRBV6-8 and TRBJ1-5; no D gene call is confident. The CDR3 region: CASSFTGAQPQHF. The nucleotide sequence is TGTGCCAGCAGTTTCACTGGCGCCCAGCCCCAGCATTTT.